The 5 T cell receptor beta chains reported below all come from one sample, sequenced in a study of shared clonotypes between healthy human individuals. The protocol was immunoSEQ multiplex PCR, while the TCRdb copy is restricted to in-frame clones and leaves out a portion. Among around 1.6 million clones, 95% to 99% were seen once, and the ten largest hold about 0.45%. Sequenced material: naive CD4+ T cells sorted from blood. Subset specified: CD45RA+ positively selected. The receptors here all came from a man aged 30-40 years in good health.

V and J are TRBV30 and TRBJ2-7, with 11 nucleotides matching TRBD2. Losses at the gene ends were 0 bases for V and 4 bases for J; bases not matched to a gene: 17. This CDR3 has 19 amino acids. The germline V gene has CDR1 GTSNPN and CDR2 SVGIG (reference sequence). The CDR3 is CAWSVASGRPRGVLYEQYF. CDR3 coding DNA: TGTGCCTGGAGTGTAGCTAGCGGGAGGCCTCGAGGGGTCCTTTACGAGCAGTACTTC.

This chain connects TRBV19 to TRBJ2-7; 10 nucleotides align to TRBD2. V lost 1 base, J lost 2 bases, and 2 bases stayed unmatched. This CDR3 is built from 15 residues. Germline CDR1 is LNHDA and CDR2 is SQIVND (reference sequence). In DNA form, the CDR3 reads TGTGCCAGTAGTATAGTCCTAGCGGGAGCCTACGAGCAGTACTTC. It encodes CASSIVLAGAYEQYF. Full variable domain (missing parts from reference TRBV19 and TRBJ2-7): DGGITQSPKYLFRKEGQNVTLSCEQNLNHDAMYWYRQDPGQGLRLIYYSQIVNDFQKGDIAEGYSVSREKKESFPLTVTSAQKNPTAFYLCASSIVLAGAYEQYFGPGTRLTVT.

The J gene is TRBJ1-1, the V gene TRBV18; no reliable D call. Germline lookup yields CDR1 KGHSH and CDR2 LQKENI. Between the trimmed V and J ends, which lost 0 bases and 5 bases, there was a span of 13 bases. The CDR3 extends over 15 amino acids. The CDR3 loop is CASSPPTLGKTEAFF. CDR3 DNA sequence: TGTGCCAGCTCACCACCGACCCTCGGGAAGACTGAAGCTTTCTTT.

The rearrangement links TRBV11-2 to TRBJ2-3; TRBD1 matches at 8 bases. V lost 6 bases and J lost 3; bases outside the gene matches: 11. This CDR3 region has 16 residues. Per germline, CDR1 SGHAT and CDR2 FQNNGV. CDR3 DNA: TGTGCCAGCAGTCCAGTTCGGGACAGGACTACAGATACGCAGTATTTT. Amino acids: CASSPVRDRTTDTQYF. Complete variable domain (other parts from reference TRBV11-2 and TRBJ2-3): EAGVAQSPRYKIIEKRQSVAFWCNPISGHATLYWYQQILGQGPKLLIQFQNNGVVDDSQLPKDRFSAERLKGVDSTLKIQPAKLEDSAVYLCASSPVRDRTTDTQYFGPGTRLTVL.

V gene TRBV19 combines with J gene TRBJ2-5; 8 nucleotides match TRBD1. This CDR3 contains 15 residues. Germline CDR1 is LNHDA and CDR2 is SQIVND (reference sequence). V lost 7 bases, J lost 5 bases, and 12 bases stayed unmatched. Here the CDR3 reads CASNHRRQGLETQYF. The CDR3 DNA follows: TGTGCCAGTAACCACAGAAGACAGGGGTTGGAGACCCAGTACTTC.